Listed here are 19 T cell receptor beta chains from one sample, sequenced in a study of monozygotic twins with inflammatory bowel disease. From its re-call of the 5' RACE reads, TCRdb lists each CDR3 protein once, without DNA. There are under 150,000 distinct CDR3 sequences in the sample, with 2.4% held by the top ten. The source material was blood. The receptors originated from a human donor with ulcerative colitis or Crohn's disease, or a healthy co-twin of an affected twin (not recorded which).

The chain has TRBV15 and TRBJ1-3; the TRBD1 assignment by TCRdb is unverifiable without DNA. The CDR3 runs to 15 residues. Germline CDR1 is LNHNV and CDR2 is YYDKDF (reference sequence). The CDR3 protein is CATSSNRGIGNTIYF. Supplemented by reference TRBV15 and TRBJ1-3, the full variable domain reads DAMVIQNPRYQVTQFGKPVTLSCSQTLNHNVMYWYQQKSSQAPKLLFHYYDKDFNNEADTPDNFQSRRPNTSFCFLDIRSPGLGDTAMYLCATSSNRGIGNTIYFGEGSWLTVV.

This chain joins TRBV7-3 and TRBJ2-3. The CDR3 loop spans 13 amino acids. CDR1 and CDR2 from the germline V gene are SGHTA and FQGTGA. CDR3 amino acids: CASSLTVGDTQYF.

The gene calls are TRBV30 and TRBJ1-5. CDR1 and CDR2 from the germline V gene are GTSNPN and SVGIG (reference sequence). This CDR3 comprises 14 residues. The CDR3 spells CAWSGDWGNQPQHF.

The rearrangement joins TRBV7-9 to TRBJ2-7; the D call of TRBD2 rests on TCRdb alone, since no DNA is present to check it. The CDR3 length is 13 residues. The germline V gene has CDR1 SEHNR and CDR2 FQNEAQ (reference sequence). CDR3 in amino acids: CASSLTGGHEQYF.

The chain has TRBV4-1 and TRBJ2-3. The CDR3 spans 13 residues. Germline V gene sequence: CDR1 MGHRA, CDR2 YSYEKL. The CDR3 sequence is CASSQVYTDTQYF.

The chain joins TRBV27 to TRBJ1-1; the D call of TRBD1 rests on TCRdb alone, since no DNA is present to check it. CDR1 and CDR2 from the germline V gene are MNHEY and SMNVEV (reference sequence). This CDR3 is 12 amino acids long. CDR3: CASSLWGQEAFF.

The V gene is TRBV20-1, the J gene TRBJ2-1; absent DNA, TCRdb's TRBD1 call cannot be checked. CDR3 length: 11 residues. The germline gives CDR1 DFQATT, CDR2 SNEGSKA (reference sequence). This CDR3 reads CSERGTLEQFF.

The V call is TRBV6-1, the J call TRBJ2-1; TCRdb designates TRBD1, a call that cannot be tested without DNA. Germline CDR1 reads MNHNS; CDR2 reads SASEGT. The CDR3 sequence is 14 residues long. CDR3 in amino acids: CASSPPTGAYEQFF.

J is TRBJ2-5 and V is TRBV20-1; TCRdb's assignment of TRBD2 cannot be checked, as there is no DNA. Germline V gene sequence: CDR1 DFQATT, CDR2 SNEGSKA (reference sequence). The CDR3 loop spans 16 amino acids. The CDR3 here is CSAPPAVAGEKETQYF.

The chain combines TRBV21-1 with TRBJ2-7; TCRdb's D call of TRBD1 is untestable without DNA. TRBV21-1 is flagged as a pseudogene. There are 17 residues in the CDR3. The CDR3 reads CASSKDVGRGQAYEQYF.

The chain recombines TRBV18 with TRBJ2-5. The CDR3 covers 14 residues. Germline CDR1 KGHSH, CDR2 LQKENI. Here the CDR3 reads CASSQQQFQETQYF.

The chain combines TRBV20-1 with TRBJ2-1. Germline assignment: CDR1 DFQATT and CDR2 SNEGSKA (reference sequence). The CDR3 has 14 amino acids. CDR3: CSASGDASYNEQFF.

The V and J genes are TRBV5-1 and TRBJ2-3; TCRdb calls TRBD1, which cannot be checked without DNA. Germline CDR1 SGHRS, CDR2 YFSETQ. The CDR3 covers 17 residues. The CDR3 here is CASSLLRTGGGTDTQYF.

The chain has TRBV5-1 and TRBJ2-5; the TRBD1 assignment by TCRdb is unverifiable without DNA. The germline gives CDR1 SGHRS, CDR2 YFSETQ. CDR3 length: 15 amino acids. This CDR3 reads CASSLWGRGDATQYF.

This chain's CDR3 is CSARVRRLEETQYF. This chain connects TRBV20-1 to TRBJ2-5. Germline V gene sequence: CDR1 DFQATT, CDR2 SNEGSKA (reference sequence). This CDR3 has 14 residues.

CDR3 loop: CAISESSGSPLHF. The chain links TRBV10-3 to TRBJ1-6. The CDR3 length is 13 residues. Germline V CDR1 and CDR2: ENHRY, SYGVKD.

This chain connects TRBV7-9 to TRBJ1-1; TCRdb's assignment of TRBD1 cannot be checked, as there is no DNA. This CDR3 contains 11 residues. The germline CDR1 and CDR2 sequences are SEHNR and FQNEAQ (reference sequence). The CDR3 is CASSLGPGAFF.

The chain joins TRBV7-8 to TRBJ2-3; TCRdb names TRBD1, which stays unverified in the absence of DNA. This CDR3 contains 17 residues. Germline V gives CDR1 SGHVS, CDR2 FQNEAQ. The CDR3 sequence is CASSLEGGTGITDTQYF.

This chain connects TRBV28 to TRBJ2-7. Germline V gene sequence: CDR1 MDHEN, CDR2 SYDVKM. The CDR3 is 15 amino acids. Here the CDR3 reads CASSLSHTQLYEQYF.